The rows below give T cell receptor beta chains drawn from one sample of a study of shared clonotypes between healthy human individuals. Using immunoSEQ multiplex PCR, the repertoire was profiled, and TCRdb retains in-frame clones only, with some absent. The profile shows millions of clones, about 93% of them singletons. What was sequenced was naive CD8+ T cells from PBMCs. These receptors originate from a man aged 18 to 29 in good health. Some clones in this sample may be carry-over from other donors' samples. Both conserved end residues are part of each CDR3.

>TRBJ2-1|TRBV4-2
CASSLAPGGRDPFF
>TRBJ2-1|TRBV18
CASSPPGLAGNYNEQFF
>TRBJ1-3|TRBV4-1
CASSQDQSYPLGNTIYF
>TRBJ2-2|TRBV11-2
CASSLVWPGNTGELFF
>TRBJ1-4|TRBV5-1
CASSLDGTGGNEKLFF
>TRBJ1-1|TRBV10-3
CAIRDMGTEAFF
>TRBJ2-1|TRBV9
CASSPELKAKQFF
>TRBJ2-1|TRBV7-9
CASSPGQGAVNEQFF
>TRBJ2-3|TRBV27
CASSLMALQADTQYF
>TRBJ2-6|TRBV21-1
CASSRRKQIGANVLTF
>TRBJ2-1|TRBV19
CASSGGLAGPAEQFF
>TRBJ1-2|TRBV9
CASSPIPGQGIYGYTF
>TRBJ2-1|TRBV5-5
CASNPSGQGYNEQFF
>TRBJ2-3|TRBV4-2
CASSQGDGGWTDTQYF
>TRBJ2-3|TRBV18
CASSPGDTQYF
>TRBJ2-1|TRBV7-3
CASSYGTRNNEQFF
>TRBJ2-7|TRBV14
CASSPSGSPLFYYEQYF
>TRBJ2-1|TRBV9
CASSVGGFSYNEQFF
>TRBJ2-1|TRBV7-9
CASSFPGLAGVNEQFF
>TRBJ2-5|TRBV4-1
CASSQYPGQRQETQYF
>TRBJ1-2|TRBV7-9
CASSLLQGTNYGYTF
>TRBJ1-1|TRBV6-5
CASSYSGTNTEAFF
>TRBJ2-7|TRBV10-3
CAIREPGTQYEQYF
>TRBJ1-5|TRBV19
CASTQATYSNQPQHF
>TRBJ2-5|TRBV2
CASRDRGGETQYF
>TRBJ2-5|TRBV5-1
CASSTLETQYF
>TRBJ1-2|TRBV27
CASSLDRDRGSHGYTF
>TRBJ2-1|TRBV19
CASSIFFTGGHNEQFF
>TRBJ2-1|TRBV7-2
CASSSFGVPSSYNEQFF
>TRBJ2-1|TRBV5-1
CASSLAVLAGKAYNEQFF
>TRBJ2-5|TRBV7-3
CASSRLRGWEGQYF
>TRBJ1-1|TRBV27
CASWDRLNTEAFF
>TRBJ2-5|TRBV9
CASSATWRETQYF
>TRBJ1-1|TRBV7-9
CASSSGTGLNTEAFF
>TRBJ2-3|TRBV2
CASSESTDTDTQYF
>TRBJ2-4|TRBV21-1
CASSKQTHQNIQYF
>TRBJ1-2|TRBV15
CATSSDRGPSNYGYTF
>TRBJ2-7|TRBV5-4
CASSPRDRIYEQYF
>TRBJ1-2|TRBV7-9
CASSSGRDGYGYTF
>TRBJ2-5|TRBV7-8
CASSHGQATVQETQYF
>TRBJ2-3|TRBV11-2
CASSPSEGTQYF
>TRBJ1-2|TRBV7-8
CASSLAGTGYGYTF
>TRBJ2-1|TRBV11-2
CASSLEPSGNNEQFF
>TRBJ2-3|TRBV7-2
CASSSLWGTDTQYF
>TRBJ2-2|TRBV5-6
CASSLNPRTVNTGELFF
>TRBJ2-7|TRBV4-2
CASSQLSGLGTYEQYF
>TRBJ2-7|TRBV9
CASSDPRNEQYF
>TRBJ2-5|TRBV6-5
CASTDLGETQYF
>TRBJ1-5|TRBV28
CASSPLRAKLTSGNQPQHF
>TRBJ2-1|TRBV7-9
CASSLLDPRTYNEQFF
>TRBJ1-2|TRBV15
CATSEANRGPSGYTF
>TRBJ2-1|TRBV5-1
CASSLEILVTSGADNEQFF